Following are 19 T cell receptor beta chains from one sample sequenced in a study of T cell responses to AZD1222 COVID-19 vaccine. Produced via immunoSEQ multiplex PCR; TCRdb's table is partial and in-frame only. Counted here are more than 150,000 clones, just over 90% occurring once; the ten biggest clones make up roughly 3.5%. The source material was peripheral blood, sampled 28 days after the second AZD1222 dose. The receptors derive from an adult who received the AZD1222 COVID-19 vaccine.

The rearrangement uses TRBV5-1 and TRBJ1-1; a weak D match, TRBD1 (5 bases). CDR3 length: 15 amino acids. V gave up 1 base and J gave up 4 bases, with 14 bases separating them. Germline lookup yields CDR1 SGHRS and CDR2 YFSETQ. CDR3 nucleotide sequence: TGCGCCAGCAGCTTGAATGTAGGGGATGGCACTGAAGCTTTCTTT. Protein: CASSLNVGDGTEAFF.

CDR3 sequence reads: CASSYRTGGYEQYF. The DNA of the CDR3 is TGTGCCAGCAGTTACCGGACAGGGGGCTACGAGCAGTACTTC. V gene TRBV6-5 combines with J gene TRBJ2-7, with 10 bases lining up with TRBD1. The ends lost 2 bases at V and 3 bases at J; junction bases unmatched: 1. This CDR3 has 14 residues. Per the germline V gene, CDR1 is MNHEY and CDR2 is SVGAGI.

The rearrangement joins TRBV4-1 to TRBJ1-4; D gene ambiguous. This CDR3 spans 17 amino acids. The V end was cut by 3 bases, the J end by 4 bases, with 18 bases between. Germline V gene sequence: CDR1 MGHRA, CDR2 YSYEKL. The DNA for the CDR3 is TGCGCCAGCAGCCATACTCCAAGTCGGGGTTTTAATGAAAAACTGTTTTTT. This codes for CASSHTPSRGFNEKLFF.

This clone was seen a handful of times. The V gene is TRBV6-5, the J gene TRBJ2-2, with 9 bases fitting TRBD1. CDR1 MNHEY and CDR2 SVGAGI come from the germline V gene. V was pared by 6 bases and J by 7 bases, with 9 bases of the junction left unmatched. The CDR3 totals 15 residues. Written as DNA, the CDR3 is TGTGCCAGCAGACCCGACAGGGGACAGGGCGGGGAGCTGTTTTTT. Protein sequence: CASRPDRGQGGELFF.

For this clone: One end of the junction is discordant with germline, which a read error may explain. This chain uses TRBV4-1 with TRBJ1-5; D is perhaps TRBD1 (5 bases). The CDR3 length is 16 residues. Germline V gene lookup returns CDR1 MGHRA and CDR2 YSYEKL. CDR3 region: CASSQDWAGSIQPQHF. CDR3 sequence (DNA): TGCGCCAGCAGCCAAGACTGGGCAGGGAGCATTCAGCCCCAGCATTTT.

The rearrangement joins TRBV30 to TRBJ2-1, with 12 bases that match TRBD2. CDR1 and CDR2 from the germline V gene are GTSNPN and SVGIG (reference sequence). With 5 bases clipped from V and 2 bases from J, the junction kept 13 bases outside the gene matches. CDR3 length equals 18 residues. The CDR3 reads CAWVQGASGRVPYNEQFF. As DNA, the CDR3 is TGTGCCTGGGTGCAAGGGGCTAGCGGGAGGGTCCCCTACAATGAGCAGTTCTTC.

This clone was counted a few times. CDR3 in amino acids: CASSQEHREMLSNQPQHF. DNA for the CDR3: TGTGCCAGCAGCCAAGAACACAGGGAAATGCTTAGCAATCAGCCCCAGCATTTT. The chain uses TRBV14 and TRBJ1-5; TRBD1 might be the D (6 bases). Germline V CDR1 and CDR2: SGHDN, FVKESK. The CDR3 has 18 amino acids. V was pared by 0 bases and J by 0 bases, with 15 bases between.

The chain recombines TRBV29-1 with TRBJ2-1, with 9 positions matching TRBD2. The CDR3 covers 15 residues. The V gene end was trimmed by 4 bases and the J gene end by 2 bases; junction bases not matched to a gene: 6. The V gene's germline CDR1 is SQVTM and CDR2 ANQGSEA. The CDR3 here is CSVGRRLAAYNEQFF. The CDR3 nucleotides are TGCAGCGTTGGTAGGCGACTAGCGGCCTACAATGAGCAGTTCTTC.

The chain has TRBV30 and TRBJ2-1, with D maybe TRBD1 (6 bases). Germline V gene sequence: CDR1 GTSNPN, CDR2 SVGIG (reference sequence). Between the trimmed V and J ends, which lost 8 bases and 0 bases, there was a span of 8 bases. The CDR3 extends over 12 amino acids. The CDR3 DNA follows: TGTGCCACAGGGTCCTCCTACAATGAGCAGTTCTTC. The encoded protein is CATGSSYNEQFF.

The chain carries TRBV6-2 or TRBV6-3 and TRBJ2-1; maybe TRBD1 (5 bases). The CDR3 loop spans 15 amino acids. The V and J ends lost 5 bases and 4 bases respectively, with 15 bases between them. Germline V CDR1 and CDR2: MNHEY, SVGEGT. The CDR3 reads CASSTVTPGYNEQFF. The CDR3, as DNA: TGTGCCAGCAGTACAGTCACGCCAGGGTACAATGAGCAGTTCTTC.

This clone was recorded once. The chain links TRBV19 to TRBJ1-4, with 8 bases aligning to TRBD1. The CDR3 length is 16 residues. Germline V gives CDR1 LNHDA, CDR2 SQIVND (reference sequence). The ends lost 5 bases at V and 2 bases at J; junction bases unmatched: 7. The CDR3 spells CASSSGGALTNEKLFF. In DNA, the CDR3 is TGTGCCAGTAGTTCAGGGGGCGCGTTGACTAATGAAAAACTGTTTTTT.

The chain has TRBV28 and TRBJ2-3; D possibly corresponds to TRBD2 (5 bases). In germline, CDR1 is MDHEN, CDR2 SYDVKM. Trimming cost V 2 bases and J 1 base, with 13 bases left between them. This CDR3 has 16 residues. The CDR3: CASSLPRTGGTDTQYF. The CDR3 DNA reads as TGTGCCAGCAGTTTACCAAGGACTGGTGGCACAGATACGCAGTATTTT.

This chain connects TRBV7-3 to TRBJ1-2; D is undetermined. The germline V gene encodes CDR1 SGHTA and CDR2 FQGTGA. The germline V and J ends were trimmed by 3 bases and 7 bases, with 3 bases remaining between them. CDR3 length: 10 amino acids. CDR3 coding DNA: TGTGCCAGCAGCTTTCTTGGCTACACCTTC. Translation: CASSFLGYTF.

The chain combines TRBV7-3 with TRBJ1-6; 7 positions match TRBD1. The CDR3 is 13 amino acids. Germline V gene lookup returns CDR1 SGHTA and CDR2 FQGTGA. After removal of 6 bases from V and 8 bases from J, the junction contained 4 bases not matched to a gene. CDR3 DNA: TGTGCCAGCAGTCCAACAGGGGATTCACCCCTCCACTTT. Encoded protein: CASSPTGDSPLHF. Full variable domain (rest looked up from reference TRBV7-3 and TRBJ1-6): GAGVSQTPSNKVTEKGKYVELRCDPISGHTALYWYRQSLGQGPEFLIYFQGTGAADDSGLPNDRFFAVRPEGSVSTLKIQRTERGDSAVYLCASSPTGDSPLHFGNGTRLTVT.

The CDR3 sequence is CATSRDLTAYNSPLHF. The CDR3 nucleotides are TGTGCCACCAGCAGAGATTTGACGGCCTATAATTCACCCCTCCACTTT. The chain recombines TRBV15 with TRBJ1-6; no definite D call. Trimming removed 0 bases from V and 2 bases from J, with 8 bases in between. This CDR3 comprises 16 residues. Germline-derived CDR1 and CDR2 are LNHNV and YYDKDF (reference sequence). The whole variable domain, filled in from reference TRBV15 and TRBJ1-6, reads DAMVIQNPRYQVTQFGKPVTLSCSQTLNHNVMYWYQQKSSQAPKLLFHYYDKDFNNEADTPDNFQSRRPNTSFCFLDIRSPGLGDTAMYLCATSRDLTAYNSPLHFGNGTRLTVT.

V and J are TRBV11-2 and TRBJ2-7, with D perhaps TRBD1 (5 bases). CDR3 length: 15 residues. The V gene lost 6 bases and the J gene lost 5 bases, with 20 bases spanning the gap. Germline loops: CDR1 SGHAT, CDR2 FQNNGV. The CDR3 region is CASRPNSGHPHEQYF. CDR3 bases: TGTGCCAGCAGGCCGAATTCAGGACACCCCCACGAGCAGTACTTC.

In its sample, this clone was seen a few times. The chain employs TRBV11-2 and TRBJ2-5; TRBD2 is a possible D gene (6 bases). The CDR3 totals 15 residues. Germline CDR1 SGHAT, CDR2 FQNNGV. Trimming removed 2 bases from V and 4 bases from J, with 14 bases in between. The CDR3 protein is CASSLSNGRRETQYF. The CDR3 nucleotides are TGTGCCAGCAGCTTATCTAACGGGAGACGAGAGACCCAGTACTTC.

The chain links TRBV20-1 to TRBJ1-2; D is unresolved. Trimming took 3 bases from V and 3 from J, leaving 11 bases between them. CDR3 length: 13 residues. Germline V gene lookup returns CDR1 DFQATT and CDR2 SNEGSKA (reference sequence). The CDR3, as DNA: TGCAGTGCTAGTACCGGGGATGACTATGGCTACACCTTC. Translated: CSASTGDDYGYTF.

The chain joins TRBV19 to TRBJ2-5; D may be TRBD2 (5 bases). The V and J ends lost 3 bases and 0 bases respectively, with 11 bases between them. The CDR3 has 15 residues. Germline V gives CDR1 LNHDA, CDR2 SQIVND (reference sequence). CDR3 bases: TGTGCCAGTAGTATGAGCGGCTCGTACCAAGAGACCCAGTACTTC. Protein: CASSMSGSYQETQYF.